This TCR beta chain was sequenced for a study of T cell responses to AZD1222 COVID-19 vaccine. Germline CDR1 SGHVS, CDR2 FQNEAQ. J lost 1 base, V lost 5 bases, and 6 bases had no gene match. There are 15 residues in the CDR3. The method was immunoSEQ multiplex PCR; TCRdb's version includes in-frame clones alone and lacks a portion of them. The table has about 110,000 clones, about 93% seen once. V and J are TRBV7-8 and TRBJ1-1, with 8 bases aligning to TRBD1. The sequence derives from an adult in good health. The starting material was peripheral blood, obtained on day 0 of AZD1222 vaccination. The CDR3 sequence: CASSLWTGPNTEAFF. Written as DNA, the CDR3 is TGTGCCAGCAGCCTTTGGACAGGGCCGAACACTGAAGCTTTCTTT.